The subject of this entry is one TCR beta chain. Antigen specificity is unknown. After removal of 10 bases from V and 5 bases from J, the junction contained 4 bases not matched to a gene. The germline CDR1 and CDR2 sequences are MDHEN and SYDVKM. The CDR3 is 12 residues long. The entry originates in a study of T-cell reconstitution after alpha-beta-depleted transplantation in children. Study-wide findings and caveats: It was reported that alpha-beta T cells came from several hundred expanded graft clones (about two months after transplant). T-cell numbers and diversity, one year after transplant, stemmed largely from T cells that were newly produced.

Unique molecular identifiers were incorporated when the TCRbeta library was constructed. TCRdb re-analysed the PCR reads in MiXCR, keeping a single row per CDR3 protein. The sample comprises hundreds of thousands of distinct CDR3 sequences, roughly 23% of which are singletons, and 11% to 15% rests with the top ten. The V call is TRBV28, the J call TRBJ1-3; 8 nucleotides agree with TRBD1. Material: PBMCs, mostly from graft donor cells, obtained 360 days after TCRalphabeta/CD19-depleted stem cell transplant. The sequence derives from a boy under three years old who had a stem cell transplant for acute myeloid leukemia, so the T cells may come from the graft donor. The CDR3 protein is CATWTGRNTIYF. For the CDR3, the DNA is TGTGCCACCTGGACAGGGCGAAACACCATATATTTT.